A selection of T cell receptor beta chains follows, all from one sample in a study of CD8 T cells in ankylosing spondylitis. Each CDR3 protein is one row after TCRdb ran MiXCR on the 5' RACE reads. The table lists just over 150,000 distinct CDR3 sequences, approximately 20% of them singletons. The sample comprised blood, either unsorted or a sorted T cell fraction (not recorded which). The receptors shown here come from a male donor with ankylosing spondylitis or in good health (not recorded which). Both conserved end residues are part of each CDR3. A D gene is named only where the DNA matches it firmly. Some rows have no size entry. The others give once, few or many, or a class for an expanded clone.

CDR3aa: CSARAPGVSPLHF
CDR3nt: TGCAGTGCTCGCGCCCCCGGGGTGTCACCCCTCCACTTT
j_gene: TRBJ1-6
v_gene: TRBV20-1
d_gene: NA
abundance: many

CDR3aa: CASSSQANTEAFF
CDR3nt: TGTGCCAGCTCATCGCAGGCGAACACTGAAGCTTTCTTT
j_gene: TRBJ1-1
v_gene: TRBV18
d_gene: NA
abundance: medium-sized

CDR3aa: CASRETEAYGYTF
CDR3nt: TGTGCCAGCAGAGAAACGGAAGCCTATGGCTACACCTTC
j_gene: TRBJ1-2
v_gene: TRBV6-1
d_gene: NA
abundance: NA

CDR3aa: CASSLIHGVREQYF
CDR3nt: TGTGCCAGCAGTTTAATTCATGGGGTACGGGAGCAGTACTTC
j_gene: TRBJ2-7
v_gene: TRBV28
d_gene: NA
abundance: many

CDR3aa: CASSFGTGVADEQFF
CDR3nt: TGCGCCAGCAGCTTTGGGACGGGAGTGGCCGATGAGCAGTTCTTC
j_gene: TRBJ2-1
v_gene: TRBV5-1
d_gene: NA
abundance: many

CDR3aa: CASSFSTDTYNSPLHF
CDR3nt: TGTGCCAGCAGTTTCTCTACGGACACCTATAATTCACCCCTCCACTTT
j_gene: TRBJ1-6
v_gene: TRBV27
d_gene: NA
abundance: NA

CDR3aa: CSARHSPDTQYF
CDR3nt: TGCAGTGCTAGACATTCCCCAGATACGCAGTATTTT
j_gene: TRBJ2-3
v_gene: TRBV20-1
d_gene: NA
abundance: many

CDR3aa: CASSQREGYYEQYF
CDR3nt: TGCGCCAGCAGCCAACGGGAAGGATACTACGAGCAGTACTTC
j_gene: TRBJ2-7
v_gene: TRBV4-1
d_gene: NA
abundance: NA

CDR3aa: CASRPGPLSYNEQFF
CDR3nt: TGTGCCAGCAGGCCAGGCCCCCTCTCCTACAATGAGCAGTTCTTC
j_gene: TRBJ2-1
v_gene: TRBV28
d_gene: NA
abundance: NA

CDR3aa: CASSPRQGRDEQFF
CDR3nt: TGCGCCAGCAGTCCAAGACAGGGGCGGGATGAGCAGTTCTTC
j_gene: TRBJ2-1
v_gene: TRBV5-1
d_gene: TRBD1
abundance: many

CDR3aa: CASSLGASFNQPQHF
CDR3nt: TGTGCCAGCAGCTTAGGAGCCTCTTTTAATCAGCCCCAGCATTTT
j_gene: TRBJ1-5
v_gene: TRBV7-6
d_gene: NA
abundance: few

CDR3aa: CASSFGENTEAFF
CDR3nt: TGCGCCAGCAGCTTCGGGGAGAACACTGAAGCTTTCTTT
j_gene: TRBJ1-1
v_gene: TRBV5-1
d_gene: NA
abundance: many

CDR3aa: CASSFASEETQYF
CDR3nt: TGTGCCAGCAGCTTTGCTAGCGAGGAGACCCAGTACTTC
j_gene: TRBJ2-5
v_gene: TRBV5-6
d_gene: NA
abundance: NA

CDR3aa: CASSLGARVRAFF
CDR3nt: TGTGCCAGCAGCCTAGGGGCCAGGGTGAGGGCTTTCTTT
j_gene: TRBJ1-1
v_gene: TRBV3-1
d_gene: NA
abundance: NA

CDR3aa: CASRGLAGGYRNTGELFF
CDR3nt: TGTGCCAGCAGGGGACTAGCGGGAGGTTACCGGAACACCGGGGAGCTGTTTTTT
j_gene: TRBJ2-2
v_gene: TRBV28
d_gene: TRBD2
abundance: many

CDR3aa: CASSLAASINEQFF
CDR3nt: TGCGCCAGCAGCTTGGCCGCTAGCATCAATGAGCAGTTCTTC
j_gene: TRBJ2-1
v_gene: TRBV5-1
d_gene: NA
abundance: NA